This entry is about one T cell receptor (beta chain). The antigen remains unidentified. The entry originates in a study of regulatory T cells in long-lasting Graves disease. General study results and limits: Persistent patients shared 2,500 to 3,000 public clonotypes among themselves. Newly diagnosed patients shared fewer, at about 890. The sample size was small, and this may have reduced accuracy. Relative to newly diagnosed Graves' patients, persistent ones had lower TCR diversity.

Assembly of TCR beta libraries relied on iRepertoire HTBI primers together with Arm-PCR of CDR3 regions. MiXCR, run by TCRdb on the multiplex PCR reads, gives a single entry per CDR3 protein. The sample contains approximately 300,000 distinct CDR3 sequences, 15% to 20% of which appear only once. The time point here: newly diagnosed GD, antithyroid drugs for less than 3 months. Isolated PBMC RNA provided the starting material for the TCR library. A roughly 8.7-milliliter sample of peripheral blood was drawn into EDTA tubes. CDR3 size: 15 residues. Trimming removed 5 bases from V and 3 bases from J, with 16 bases in between.

The genes are TRBV12-3 or TRBV12-4 and TRBJ2-5; D may be TRBD1 (6 bases). This TCR was recovered from a female donor with Graves disease. Source: peripheral blood mononuclear cells (PBMCs), taken at new diagnosis, from a patient treated with antithyroid drugs. As DNA, the CDR3 is TGTGCCAGCAGTACAGAACAGGGAAATAAAGAGACCCAGTACTTC. It specifies CASSTEQGNKETQYF.